Described below is a single T cell receptor (beta chain) sequence and its context. Its target is unknown. The sample is drawn from a study of CXCR3-negative and CXCR3-positive naive CD8 T cells. Study background: Sequencing brought in 150 million or so TRB reads altogether, and each library got about 1.5 +/- 0.3 million. Study-wide results and limits: Unlike memory cells, which differed, naive CXCR3-negative and CXCR3-positive cells had similar TRBV-TRBJ usage. TRB CDR3s were more hydrophobic in CXCR3-positive than in CXCR3-negative naive cells.

The CDR3 runs to 16 residues. Germline CDR1 SEHNR, CDR2 FQNEAQ (reference sequence). UMI-labeled 5' RACE yielded the TRB cDNA libraries. TCRdb re-called the 5' RACE reads, yielding one record per CDR3 amino acid sequence without DNA. The sample has just over 40,000 distinct CDR3 sequences. Cells that were CD45RO-CCR7+CD27+CD95- constituted naive CD8+ T cells. The sequenced material came from naive CXCR3- CD8+ T cells from blood. The subset denotes: CD45RO-CCR7+CD27+CD95- naive CD8+ T cells lacking CXCR3 (TNR3-). V and J are TRBV7-9 and TRBJ2-3; TCRdb outputs TRBD1, but without DNA this stays unchecked. This receptor was obtained from a human donor in good health. Some clones in this sample may be carry-over from other donors' samples. The CDR3 protein is CASSFRDRPSTDTQYF.